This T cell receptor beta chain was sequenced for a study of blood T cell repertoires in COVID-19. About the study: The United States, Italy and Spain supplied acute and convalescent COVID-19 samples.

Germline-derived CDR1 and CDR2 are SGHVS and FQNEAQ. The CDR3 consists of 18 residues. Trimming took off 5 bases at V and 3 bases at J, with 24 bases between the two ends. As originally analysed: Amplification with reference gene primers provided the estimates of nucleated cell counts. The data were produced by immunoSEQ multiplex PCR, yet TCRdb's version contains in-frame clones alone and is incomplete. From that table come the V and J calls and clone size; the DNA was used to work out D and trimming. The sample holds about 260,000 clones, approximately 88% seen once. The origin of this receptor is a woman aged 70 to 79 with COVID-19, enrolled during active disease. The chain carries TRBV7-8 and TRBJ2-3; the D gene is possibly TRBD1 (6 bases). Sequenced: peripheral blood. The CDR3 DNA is TGTGCCAGCAGCATCGGATCGGTACAGGGCATCTGGACAGATACGCAGTATTTT. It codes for CASSIGSVQGIWTDTQYF.